The 28 T cell receptor beta chains below come from one sample, sequenced in a study of T cell responses to AZD1222 COVID-19 vaccine. Sequencing was performed with immunoSEQ multiplex PCR; in TCRdb, only in-frame clones are kept and a portion is missing. The table records around 86,000 clones, around 87% of them present only once. The starting material was peripheral blood, obtained on day 0 of AZD1222 vaccination. These receptors originate from an adult in good health.

The V and J genes are TRBV19 and TRBJ1-5, with TRBD1 matching 8 bases. CDR3 length: 13 residues. The junction had 8 bases not matched to a gene; V was cut back by 9 bases and J by 7 bases. Germline values: CDR1 LNHDA, CDR2 SQIVND (reference sequence). DNA for the CDR3: TGTGCCAGCATGGACAGGGAGTACCAGCCCCAGCATTTT. Translating gives CASMDREYQPQHF.

The J gene is TRBJ1-5, the V gene TRBV18; D not certain. Trimming removed 3 bases from V and 4 bases from J, with 10 bases in between. This CDR3 spans 14 amino acids. CDR1 and CDR2 (germline): KGHSH, LQKENI. DNA for the CDR3: TGTGCCAGCTCACCCAGGCAGACTAATCAGCCCCAGCATTTT. Translating it yields CASSPRQTNQPQHF. Drawing the rest from reference TRBV18 and TRBJ1-5, the complete variable domain is NAGVMQNPRHLVRRRGQEARLRCSPMKGHSHVYWYRQLPEEGLKFMVYLQKENIIDESGMPKERFSAEFPKEGPSILRIQQVVRGDSAAYFCASSPRQTNQPQHFGDGTRLSIL.

This chain links TRBV6-4 with TRBJ2-2; no firm D call. This CDR3 comprises 14 residues. The germline V gene has CDR1 MRHNA and CDR2 SNTAGT. The V gene lost 7 bases and the J gene lost 0 bases, with 9 bases spanning the gap. CDR3 in amino acids: CASTTTANTGELFF. CDR3 nucleotides: TGTGCCAGCACGACAACTGCGAACACCGGGGAGCTGTTTTTT.

V is TRBV6-2 or TRBV6-3 and J is TRBJ2-1, with 9 nucleotides matching TRBD2. The CDR3 has 17 amino acids. The V gene's germline CDR1 is MNHEY and CDR2 SVGEGT. V was pared by 0 bases and J by 3 bases, with 6 bases of the junction left unmatched. CDR3 nucleotides: TGTGCCAGCAGTTACTCCCCGACTAGCGGTCTCTACAATGAGCAGTTCTTC. Protein: CASSYSPTSGLYNEQFF.

The chain has TRBV18 and TRBJ1-3; D not resolved. The CDR3 is made up of 17 amino acids. Germline loops: CDR1 KGHSH, CDR2 LQKENI. The V gene lost 2 bases and the J gene lost 6 bases, with 20 bases spanning the gap. CDR3 region: CASSPGPQVGNTNTIYF. DNA of the CDR3: TGTGCCAGCTCACCAGGGCCCCAGGTGGGGAACACAAACACCATATATTTT.

The gene calls are TRBV4-3 and TRBJ2-5, with D hard to call. The V gene lost 0 bases and the J gene lost 4 bases, with 9 bases spanning the gap. The CDR3 runs to 14 residues. Germline CDR1 and CDR2: LGHNA and YSLEER. CDR3 coding DNA: TGCGCCAGCAGCCAAGATCGCAGACTAGAGACCCAGTACTTC. Translating gives CASSQDRRLETQYF.

The chain combines TRBV13 with TRBJ2-1, with D unresolved. From germline, CDR1 is PRHDT and CDR2 FYEKMQ (reference sequence). V was clipped by 11 bases and J by 6 bases, with 8 bases between them. The CDR3 has 10 residues. The CDR3 DNA reads as TGTGCCGCCTCATCCAATGAGCAGTTCTTC. Its translation: CAASSNEQFF.

The chain couples TRBV6-5 to TRBJ1-2, with D possibly TRBD1 on 5 matching bases. Germline lookup yields CDR1 MNHEY and CDR2 SVGAGI. With 8 bases removed from V and 4 bases from J, the gap between germline ends came to 8 bases. The CDR3 has 11 amino acids. In DNA form, the CDR3 reads TGTGCCAGCCGGGGGACCTATGGCTACACCTTC. Encoded protein: CASRGTYGYTF.

The chain recombines TRBV5-1 with TRBJ2-3; D might be TRBD1 or TRBD2, each matching 7 bases. Germline-derived CDR1 and CDR2 are SGHRS and YFSETQ. The CDR3 runs 15 residues. Deletions cut 4 bases from V and 2 bases from J, with 14 bases between. Here the CDR3 DNA reads TGCGCCAGCAGCCCAGGGGGGGGACCCACAGATACGCAGTATTTT. This sequence encodes CASSPGGGPTDTQYF.

The chain combines TRBV30 with TRBJ2-7; D not resolved. V was trimmed by 5 bases and J by 3 bases, leaving 11 bases between them. CDR3 length equals 12 residues. CDR1 and CDR2 from the germline V gene are GTSNPN and SVGIG (reference sequence). Written as DNA, the CDR3 is TGTGCCTGGCAGGAGAGCCGCTACGAGCAGTACTTC. Protein sequence: CAWQESRYEQYF.

This clone has a single count. The genes are TRBV5-4 and TRBJ1-2; D is possibly TRBD1 (5 bases). Trimming pared 6 bases from V and 4 bases from J, leaving 13 bases between. The germline gives CDR1 SGHNT, CDR2 YYREEE (reference sequence). CDR3 size: 13 residues. CDR3 coding DNA: TGTGCCAGCACTAGCCCAGGGCGCTATGGCTACACCTTC. It codes for CASTSPGRYGYTF.

The chain combines TRBV19 with TRBJ1-5; the D is unclear. Germline CDR1 and CDR2: LNHDA and SQIVND (reference sequence). CDR3 length equals 13 residues. The ends were cut back, 5 bases at V and 0 bases at J, with 5 bases in the middle. This CDR3 is CASSASSNQPQHF. DNA of the CDR3: TGTGCCAGTAGTGCCTCTAGCAATCAGCCCCAGCATTTT.

The V call is TRBV6-5, the J call TRBJ2-2, with D perhaps TRBD2 (6 bases). V was cut by 7 bases and J by 9 bases, with 15 bases left in between. The CDR3 length is 13 residues. Looked up from germline, CDR1 is MNHEY and CDR2 is SVGAGI. CDR3 protein: CASTVLGGWELFF. The CDR3 DNA follows: TGTGCCAGCACCGTCCTTGGGGGGTGGGAGCTGTTTTTT.

The chain links TRBV7-9 to TRBJ1-5; D is possibly TRBD1 (5 bases). V was clipped by 3 bases and J by 6 bases, with 12 bases between them. This CDR3 spans 14 amino acids. Germline-derived CDR1 and CDR2 are SEHNR and FQNEAQ (reference sequence). In nucleotides, the CDR3 is TGTGCCAGCAGCTTGGGGGGGGGAGGTCAGCCCCAGCATTTT. This gives the protein CASSLGGGGQPQHF.

This chain links TRBV5-4 with TRBJ1-1; 7 bases map to TRBD1. CDR3 length: 14 residues. V shed 4 bases, J shed 7 bases, and the junction held 10 bases outside the gene matches. From germline, CDR1 is SGHNT and CDR2 YYREEE (reference sequence). The CDR3 loop is CASSPGQIVDEAFF. DNA for the CDR3: TGTGCCAGCAGCCCGGGACAGATCGTCGATGAAGCTTTCTTT.

The chain employs TRBV5-1 and TRBJ1-4; TRBD1 matches at 8 bases. The germline V gene has CDR1 SGHRS and CDR2 YFSETQ. The CDR3 extends over 16 amino acids. V was clipped by 4 bases and J by 6 bases; unmatched bases: 11. CDR3 sequence: CASSPNGQGRYEKLFF. The CDR3, as DNA: TGCGCCAGCAGCCCCAACGGACAGGGAAGATATGAAAAACTGTTTTTT.

The chain combines TRBV25-1 with TRBJ1-1, with no clear D. This CDR3 comprises 13 residues. V lost 3 bases, J lost 1 base, and 6 bases lay in between. CDR1 and CDR2 from the germline V gene are MGHDK and SYGVNS. Here the CDR3 reads CASSDTWNTEAFF. The CDR3 DNA reads TGTGCCAGCAGTGACACTTGGAACACTGAAGCTTTCTTT.

The chain recombines TRBV3-1 (or the pseudogene TRBV3-2) with TRBJ1-4, with D possibly TRBD1 on 5 matching bases. The CDR3 runs to 15 residues. Trimming stripped 1 base from V and 7 bases from J, with 13 bases between. Germline V gene data show CDR1 as LGHDT and CDR2 as YNNKEL (reference sequence). CDR3 nucleotides: TGTGCCAGCAGCCAAGCGTGGGGGTCAGGTGAAAAACTGTTTTTT. This translates into CASSQAWGSGEKLFF.

The chain joins TRBV5-4 to TRBJ1-1; D is unclear. CDR3 size: 13 residues. Germline lookup yields CDR1 SGHNT and CDR2 YYREEE (reference sequence). Trimming left V 1 base short and J 7 bases short, with 11 bases between. The CDR3 loop is CASSLSEFHEAFF. CDR3 nucleotide sequence: TGTGCCAGCAGCTTGTCCGAGTTCCATGAAGCTTTCTTT.

The V and J genes are TRBV14 and TRBJ1-4; a weak D match, TRBD1 (6 bases). The CDR3 covers 15 residues. The germline V gene has CDR1 SGHDN and CDR2 FVKESK. Trimming left V 3 bases short and J 7 bases short, with 15 bases between. As DNA, the CDR3 is TGTGCCAGCAGCCACCGAGGGGGGGCGGGTGAAAAACTGTTTTTT. Amino acids: CASSHRGGAGEKLFF.

This clone has a single count. The V and J genes are TRBV4-1 and TRBJ2-2; D unclear. The CDR3 length is 16 residues. V dropped 1 base and J dropped 2 bases, with 11 bases sitting between them. CDR1 is MGHRA, CDR2 YSYEKL, per germline. CDR3 sequence (DNA): TGCGCCAGCAGCCAAGGCGCACAGCGCAACACCGGGGAGCTGTTTTTT. Translated, it gives CASSQGAQRNTGELFF.

V is TRBV2 and J is TRBJ2-3; D not resolved. Germline V CDR1 and CDR2: SNHLY, FYNNEI. V was clipped by 4 bases and J by 2 bases, with 7 bases between them. This CDR3 has 13 residues. The CDR3 DNA follows: TGTGCCAGCAGTGGGAGACTCACAGATACGCAGTATTTT. As protein: CASSGRLTDTQYF. Using reference TRBV2 and TRBJ2-3 for the parts outside the CDR3, the full variable domain is EPEVTQTPSHQVTQMGQEVILRCVPISNHLYFYWYRQILGQKVEFLVSFYNNEISEKSEIFDDQFSVERPDGSNFTLKIRSTKLEDSAMYFCASSGRLTDTQYFGPGTRLTVL.

The chain couples TRBV10-3 to TRBJ2-7; D not resolved. CDR3 length: 13 amino acids. CDR1 ENHRY and CDR2 SYGVKD come from the germline V gene. V was trimmed by 7 bases and J by 2 bases, leaving 12 bases between them. CDR3 sequence (DNA): TGTGCCATCACCCGGACGGAACCCTACGAGCAGTACTTC. Residues: CAITRTEPYEQYF.

This chain links TRBV7-2 with TRBJ2-2, with D unclear. Trimming cost V 6 bases and J 6 bases, with 11 bases left between them. Germline V CDR1 and CDR2: SGHTA, FQGNSA. CDR3 length: 13 residues. This CDR3 reads CASSPYLAGELFF. The CDR3 DNA reads as TGTGCCAGCAGTCCCTATCTTGCCGGGGAGCTGTTTTTT.

The chain links TRBV6-4 to TRBJ2-3; 7 nucleotides line up with TRBD1. Germline loops: CDR1 MRHNA, CDR2 SNTAGT. J gave up 3 bases and V 4 bases, and 7 bases lay outside the gene matches. This CDR3 region has 15 residues. The CDR3 nucleotides are TGTGCCAGCAGTGCAGGGGGAATGGGGACAGATACGCAGTATTTT. This gives the protein CASSAGGMGTDTQYF.

The rearrangement links TRBV5-1 to TRBJ1-6, with D uncertain. Germline lookup yields CDR1 SGHRS and CDR2 YFSETQ. Between the trimmed V and J ends, which lost 3 bases and 8 bases, there was a span of 12 bases. The CDR3 sequence is 14 residues long. CDR3 in amino acids: CASSSTLTDSPLHF. The CDR3 region has the DNA TGCGCCAGCAGCTCCACCCTCACCGATTCACCCCTCCACTTT.

The chain carries TRBV6-2 or TRBV6-3 and TRBJ2-2, with TRBD1 matching over 11 bases. The junction had 15 bases not matched to a gene; V was cut back by 5 bases and J by 4 bases. Germline V gives CDR1 MNHEY, CDR2 SVGEGT. CDR3 size: 19 residues. The CDR3, as DNA: TGTGCCAGCAGTGGGCGGACAGGGGGCGTCGGGGTGGTCACCGGGGAGCTGTTTTTT. It translates to CASSGRTGGVGVVTGELFF.

The chain employs TRBV10-3 and TRBJ2-1; 9 positions agree with TRBD2. Germline trimming cut 10 bases from V and 4 bases from J; bases unmatched to any gene: 5. The germline gives CDR1 ENHRY, CDR2 SYGVKD. This CDR3 has 13 residues. This CDR3 is CATRLADYNEQFF. As DNA, the CDR3 is TGTGCCACCAGACTAGCGGATTACAATGAGCAGTTCTTC.